This T cell receptor beta chain was found in a study of technical replicates of blood from a handful of donors. About this clone: At one end the junction does not follow the germline gene, possibly because of a read error.

The CDR3 has 14 residues. Germline CDR1 is SSHAT and CDR2 is FNYEAQ (reference sequence). The method was immunoSEQ multiplex PCR; TCRdb's version includes in-frame clones alone and lacks a portion of them. Here the sample spans tens of thousands of clones, 94% being singletons. Sequencing input: T cells isolated from PBMCs. The sequence derives from a human donor in good health. This sequence joins TRBV7-7 and TRBJ2-1; TRBD1 might be the D (5 bases). The DNA of the CDR3 is TGTGCTAGCAGCGTCCTACAGGTTTCGGATGAGCAGTTCTTC. Protein: CASSVLQVSDEQFF.